These 16 T cell receptor beta chains share one sample of origin, sequenced in a study of T cell responses to AZD1222 COVID-19 vaccine. Clones were sequenced by immunoSEQ multiplex PCR, and TCRdb holds only the in-frame ones, with some missing. Of 110,000 to 150,000 clones listed, just over 90% were seen once; the top ten hold less than 2%. The sample here was peripheral blood, taken 28 days after the second AZD1222 dose. Receptor source: an adult who received the AZD1222 COVID-19 vaccine.

The chain is built from TRBV7-3 and TRBJ1-5, with D possibly being TRBD1 (5 bases). The CDR3 loop spans 13 amino acids. The ends were cut back, 5 bases at V and 5 bases at J, with 10 bases in the middle. Germline V gives CDR1 SGHTA, CDR2 FQGTGA. CDR3 DNA sequence: TGTGCCAGCAGCCGGGACCGAGATCAGCCCCAGCATTTT. Its protein product is CASSRDRDQPQHF. Together with reference TRBV7-3 and TRBJ1-5, the CDR3 gives the full variable domain: GAGVSQTPSNKVTEKGKYVELRCDPISGHTALYWYRQSLGQGPEFLIYFQGTGAADDSGLPNDRFFAVRPEGSVSTLKIQRTERGDSAVYLCASSRDRDQPQHFGDGTRLSIL.

This rearrangement joins TRBV19 to TRBJ1-2; D uncertain. The CDR3 spans 14 residues. In germline, CDR1 is LNHDA, CDR2 SQIVND (reference sequence). V was pared by 7 bases and J by 1 base, with 13 bases between. For the CDR3, the DNA is TGTGCCAGTACCCCGGGCGGCTTTAACTATGGCTACACCTTC. Its protein is CASTPGGFNYGYTF.

This clone appeared a single time. The V gene is TRBV7-9, the J gene TRBJ1-4; 9 bases map to TRBD1. Looked up from germline, CDR1 is SEHNR and CDR2 is FQNEAQ (reference sequence). J was trimmed by 5 bases and V by 5 bases; bases with no gene match: 3. The length of the CDR3 is 14 residues. The CDR3 region is CASSPGTGNEKLFF. The CDR3, as DNA: TGTGCCAGCAGCCCCGGGACAGGGAATGAAAAACTGTTTTTT. Full variable domain (outside the CDR3, taken from reference TRBV7-9 and TRBJ1-4): DTGVSQNPRHKITKRGQNVTFRCDPISEHNRLYWYRQTLGQGPEFLTYFQNEAQLEKSRLLSDRFSAERPKGSFSTLEIQRTEQGDSAMYLCASSPGTGNEKLFFGSGTQLSVL.

The gene calls are TRBV5-1 and TRBJ2-1; 8 nucleotides agree with TRBD2. CDR1 SGHRS and CDR2 YFSETQ come from the germline V gene. The CDR3 loop spans 13 amino acids. With V trimmed by 3 bases and J by 7 bases, 3 bases remained unmatched. The CDR3 DNA reads TGCGCCAGCAGCTGGAGACTAGCGAATGAGCAGTTCTTC. Amino acid sequence: CASSWRLANEQFF.

The rearrangement uses TRBV5-1 and TRBJ1-1; D gene uncertain. The CDR3 loop spans 14 amino acids. CDR1 and CDR2 from the germline V gene are SGHRS and YFSETQ. Trimming took off 0 bases at V and 1 base at J, with 7 bases between the two ends. CDR3 sequence reads: CASSLGLSNTEAFF. The CDR3 region has the DNA TGCGCCAGCAGCTTGGGATTATCGAACACTGAAGCTTTCTTT. Drawing the rest from reference TRBV5-1 and TRBJ1-1, the complete variable domain is KAGVTQTPRYLIKTRGQQVTLSCSPISGHRSVSWYQQTPGQGLQFLFEYFSETQRNKGNFPGRFSGRQFSNSRSEMNVSTLELGDSALYLCASSLGLSNTEAFFGQGTRLTVV.

V and J are TRBV3-1 (or the pseudogene TRBV3-2) and TRBJ1-1, with D tentatively TRBD1 (6 bases). V was clipped by 1 base and J by 10 bases, with 10 bases between them. The CDR3 spans 12 residues. CDR1 is LGHDT and CDR2 is YNNKEL in the germline V gene (reference sequence). The CDR3 region is CASSQGTGLAFF. As DNA, the CDR3 is TGTGCCAGCAGCCAAGGAACAGGGCTAGCTTTCTTT.

This chain links TRBV7-2 with TRBJ2-5, with TRBD1 as a possible D gene (5 bases). The length of the CDR3 is 14 residues. V was trimmed by 3 bases and J by 4 bases, leaving 12 bases between them. Germline values: CDR1 SGHTA, CDR2 FQGNSA. The CDR3 DNA is TGTGCCAGCAGCTTGAGTAGCAGGGCAGAGACCCAGTACTTC. This encodes CASSLSSRAETQYF. Full variable domain (missing parts from reference TRBV7-2 and TRBJ2-5): GAGVSQSPSNKVTEKGKDVELRCDPISGHTALYWYRQSLGQGLEFLIYFQGNSAPDKSGLPSDRFSAERTGGSVSTLTIQRTQQEDSAVYLCASSLSSRAETQYFGPGTRLLVL.

This clone is a singleton in its sample. This sequence joins TRBV15 and TRBJ1-2, with D possibly matching TRBD1 (5 bases). V gave up 1 base and J gave up 4 bases, with 13 bases separating them. Per germline, CDR1 LNHNV and CDR2 YYDKDF (reference sequence). The CDR3 length is 15 residues. This CDR3 is CATSRATGDRYGYTF. In DNA form, the CDR3 reads TGTGCCACCAGCAGAGCAACCGGGGACCGCTATGGCTACACCTTC.

V gene TRBV10-3 combines with J gene TRBJ2-7, with 8 bases lining up with TRBD2. The CDR3 spans 15 residues. Unmatched junction bases numbered 13, after V lost 3 bases and J lost 9 bases. The germline gives CDR1 ENHRY, CDR2 SYGVKD. The CDR3 protein is CAISDRGGFPTGQYF. The DNA for the CDR3 is TGTGCCATCAGTGACCGGGGGGGTTTTCCTACGGGGCAGTACTTC.

This chain joins TRBV5-1 and TRBJ2-2; the D is unclear. The CDR3 contains 11 residues. In germline, CDR1 is SGHRS, CDR2 YFSETQ. V was clipped by 7 bases and J by 3 bases, with 4 bases between them. The CDR3 DNA is TGCGCCAGCGGGGACACCGGGGAGCTGTTTTTT. Protein sequence: CASGDTGELFF.

The CDR3 reads CASSLDRGRTGELFF. The CDR3 DNA reads as TGTGCCAGCAGCCTTGACAGGGGGCGAACCGGGGAGCTGTTTTTT. V is TRBV7-2 and J is TRBJ2-2; TRBD1 matches at 10 bases. The CDR3 sequence is 15 residues long. V lost 5 bases, J lost 5 bases, and 5 bases stayed unmatched. Germline CDR1 is SGHTA and CDR2 is FQGNSA.

The chain recombines TRBV25-1 with TRBJ1-1; D gene ambiguous. CDR1 is MGHDK and CDR2 is SYGVNS in the germline V gene. Between the trimmed V and J ends, which lost 1 base and 6 bases, there was a span of 9 bases. There are 13 residues in the CDR3. The CDR3 nucleotides are TGTGCCAGCAGTGAATCCCATAGCGCTGAAGCTTTCTTT. Translating gives CASSESHSAEAFF. Combining the CDR3 with reference TRBV25-1 and TRBJ1-1 gives the whole variable domain EADIYQTPRYLVIGTGKKITLECSQTMGHDKMYWYQQDPGMELHLIHYSYGVNSTEKGDLSSESTVSRIRTEHFPLTLESARPSHTSQYLCASSESHSAEAFFGQGTRLTVV.

This clone was found a few times. This sequence joins TRBV19 and TRBJ1-3; no clear D gene. Per germline, CDR1 LNHDA and CDR2 SQIVND (reference sequence). V shed 4 bases and J shed 8 bases, with 18 bases lying between them. The CDR3 totals 15 residues. The CDR3 bases are TGTGCCAGTAGTACCAACAATAGGGTGGGAGACACCATATATTTT. Translating it yields CASSTNNRVGDTIYF.

The chain is built from TRBV6-5 and TRBJ2-7; D unresolved. Trimming removed 2 bases at V and 3 bases at J, with 5 bases between. Per germline, CDR1 MNHEY and CDR2 SVGAGI. This CDR3 contains 12 residues. The CDR3 coding sequence is TGTGCCAGCAGTTACAACAGCTACGAGCAGTACTTC. Translated, it gives CASSYNSYEQYF.

This clone was seen more than once but under ten times. The rearrangement links TRBV10-1 to TRBJ1-1, with TRBD1 matching 10 bases. CDR3 length: 15 residues. Germline CDR1 and CDR2: WNHNN and SYGVQD (reference sequence). The V segment lost 3 bases and the J segment 5 bases; nucleotides outside the gene matches: 6. The CDR3 nucleotides read TGCGCCAGCAGTGATCCTGGGACAGGGGTGACTGAAGCTTTCTTT. Amino acid sequence: CASSDPGTGVTEAFF.

The J gene is TRBJ1-5, the V gene TRBV6-5; D gene ambiguous. This CDR3 is built from 12 residues. Germline V gives CDR1 MNHEY, CDR2 SVGAGI. Trimming removed 6 bases from V and 6 bases from J, with 9 bases in between. The CDR3, as DNA: TGTGCCAGCAGCGGCAGTCTTCAGCCCCAGCATTTT. Its translation is CASSGSLQPQHF.